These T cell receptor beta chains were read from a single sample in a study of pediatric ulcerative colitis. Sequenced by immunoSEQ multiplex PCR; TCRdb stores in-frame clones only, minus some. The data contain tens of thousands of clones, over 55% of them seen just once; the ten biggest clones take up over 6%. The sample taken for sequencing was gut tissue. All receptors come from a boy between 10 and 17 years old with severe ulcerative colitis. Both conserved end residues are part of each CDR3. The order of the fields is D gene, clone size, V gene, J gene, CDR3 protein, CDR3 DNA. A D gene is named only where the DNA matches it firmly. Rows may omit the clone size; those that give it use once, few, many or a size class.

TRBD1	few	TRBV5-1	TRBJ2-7	CASSTGQVPYEQYF	TGCGCCAGCAGCACGGGACAGGTACCCTACGAGCAGTACTTC
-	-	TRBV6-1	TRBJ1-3	CASSPDPGSGNTIYF	TGTGCCAGCAGTCCCGACCCTGGGTCCGGAAACACCATATATTTT
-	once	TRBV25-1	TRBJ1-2	CASSESQGFSSGYTF	TGTGCCAGCAGTGAATCCCAGGGGTTTTCTTCTGGCTACACCTTC
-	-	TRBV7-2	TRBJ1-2	CASSLAVGKNYGYTF	TGTGCCAGCAGCTTAGCTGTGGGTAAGAACTATGGCTACACCTTC
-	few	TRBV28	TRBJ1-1	CASSFLHMNTEAFF	TGTGCCAGCAGTTTCTTACATATGAACACTGAAGCTTTCTTT
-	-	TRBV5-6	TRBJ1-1	CASSSDHTEAFF	TGTGCCAGCAGCTCGGACCACACTGAAGCTTTCTTT
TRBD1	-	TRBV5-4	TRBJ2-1	CASSQPGQGRDEQFF	TGTGCCAGCAGTCAGCCGGGACAGGGGAGGGATGAGCAGTTCTTC
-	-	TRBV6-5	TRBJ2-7	CASSPTGEGEQYF	TGTGCCAGCAGTCCGACAGGGGAGGGGGAGCAGTACTTC
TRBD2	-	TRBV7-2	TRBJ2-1	CASSFLTSGRLQFF	TGTGCCAGCAGCTTTCTGACTAGCGGGAGGTTACAGTTCTTC
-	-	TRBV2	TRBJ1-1	CASSDQGGMRTEAFF	TGTGCCAGCAGTGACCAGGGAGGGATGCGTACTGAAGCTTTCTTT
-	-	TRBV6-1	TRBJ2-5	CASSEAEKETQYF	TGTGCCAGCAGTGAAGCGGAAAAAGAGACCCAGTACTTC
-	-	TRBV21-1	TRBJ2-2	CASSKWDTKPFNKHRGAVF	TGTGCCAGCAGCAAATGGGACACCAAACCCTTTAACAAACACCGGGGAGCTGTTTTT
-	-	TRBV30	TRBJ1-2	CAWSYGQALNYGYTF	TGTGCCTGGAGTTACGGGCAGGCTCTCAACTATGGCTACACCTTC
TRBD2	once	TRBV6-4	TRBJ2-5	CASSDSINSGRAEETQYF	TGTGCCAGCAGTGACTCAATCAATAGCGGGAGGGCCGAGGAGACCCAGTACTTC
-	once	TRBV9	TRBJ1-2	CASSAEGGGYTF	TGTGCCAGCAGCGCGGAGGGGGGTGGCTACACCTTC
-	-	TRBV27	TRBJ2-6	CASTDFGGATGANVLTF	TGTGCCAGCACAGACTTTGGGGGGGCGACTGGGGCCAACGTCCTGACTTTC
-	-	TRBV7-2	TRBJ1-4	CASSRQINEKLFF	TGTGCCAGCAGCCGACAGATTAATGAAAAACTGTTTTTT
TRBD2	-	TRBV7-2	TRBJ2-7	CASSLEASGRSYEQYF	TGTGCCAGCAGCCTAGAGGCTAGCGGGAGATCTTACGAGCAGTACTTC
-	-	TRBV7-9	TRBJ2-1	CASSGDSYNEQFF	TGTGCCAGCAGCGGGGATTCCTACAATGAGCAGTTCTTC
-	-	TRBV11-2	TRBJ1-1	CASSKIDASVTEAFF	TGTGCCAGCAGCAAAATAGACGCGTCGGTCACTGAAGCTTTCTTT
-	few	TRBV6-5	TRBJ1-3	CASGTSGYGTIYF	TGTGCCAGCGGAACCAGTGGGTACGGCACCATATATTTT